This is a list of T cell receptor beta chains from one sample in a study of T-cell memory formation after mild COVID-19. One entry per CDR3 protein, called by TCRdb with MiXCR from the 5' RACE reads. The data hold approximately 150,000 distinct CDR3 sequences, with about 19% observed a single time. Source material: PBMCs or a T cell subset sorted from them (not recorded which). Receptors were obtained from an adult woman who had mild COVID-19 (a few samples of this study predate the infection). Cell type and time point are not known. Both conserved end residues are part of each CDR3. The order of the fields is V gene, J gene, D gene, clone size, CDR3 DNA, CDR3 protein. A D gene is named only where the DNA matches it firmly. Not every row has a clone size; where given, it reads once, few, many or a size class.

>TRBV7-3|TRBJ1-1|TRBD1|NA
TGTGCCAGCAGCTTAATCGCCGTAGGGACAGGGGAGGTCAAAACTGAAGCTTTCTTT
CASSLIAVGTGEVKTEAFF
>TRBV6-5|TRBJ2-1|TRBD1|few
TGTGCCAGCAGCCGTGGACAGGGGACTTACAATGAGCAGTTCTTC
CASSRGQGTYNEQFF
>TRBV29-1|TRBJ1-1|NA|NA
TGCAGCGTTGCTGTGGGGGGCACTGAAGCTTTCTTT
CSVAVGGTEAFF
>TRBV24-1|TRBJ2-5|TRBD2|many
TGTGCCACCAGTGAAGGTTACGGGAGGGCCTCAGAGACCCAGTACTTC
CATSEGYGRASETQYF
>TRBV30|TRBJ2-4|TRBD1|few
TGTGCCTGGAGTAAAGAGACAGGGGTCCAAAACATTCAGTACTTC
CAWSKETGVQNIQYF
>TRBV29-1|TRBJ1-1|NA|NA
TGCAGCGTTCGGGACCAGGGGAACACTGAAGCTTTCTTT
CSVRDQGNTEAFF
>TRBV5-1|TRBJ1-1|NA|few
TGCGCCAGCAGCTTATGGGACGGAATGAACACTGAAGCTTTCTTT
CASSLWDGMNTEAFF
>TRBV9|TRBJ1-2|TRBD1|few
TGTGCCAGCAGCGTAGGGACAGGTTTATCTTATGGCTACACCTTC
CASSVGTGLSYGYTF
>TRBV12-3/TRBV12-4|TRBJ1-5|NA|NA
TGTGCCAGCAGTCCAGACGGTGTGAGGGGTGGCAATCAGCCCCAGCATTTT
CASSPDGVRGGNQPQHF
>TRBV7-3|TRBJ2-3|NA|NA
TGTGCCAGCAGCTTAACCTCGCCGGGACGTAGGAACCCCACAGATACGCAGTATTTT
CASSLTSPGRRNPTDTQYF
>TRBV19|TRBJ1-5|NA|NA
TGTGCCAGTACCAAAAGGGGGGATTTTGGCAATCAGCCCCAGCATTTT
CASTKRGDFGNQPQHF
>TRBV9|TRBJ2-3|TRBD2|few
TGTGCCAGCAGCGAAAGGCCGGGACTAGCGGGAGGAGATACGCAGTATTTT
CASSERPGLAGGDTQYF
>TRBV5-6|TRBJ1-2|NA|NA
TGTGCCAGCAGCCCTCGCCCTGGGACTGCCTATGGCTACACCTTC
CASSPRPGTAYGYTF
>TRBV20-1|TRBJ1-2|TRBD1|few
TGCAGTGCCTCAACCCGGGACAGGACCTATGGCTACACCTTC
CSASTRDRTYGYTF
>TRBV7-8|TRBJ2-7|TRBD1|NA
TGTGCCAGCAGCTTAGGACAGGGGGCAAGTGAGCAGTACTTC
CASSLGQGASEQYF
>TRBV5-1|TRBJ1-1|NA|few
TGCGCCAGCTCCGCCCCGAACACTGAAGCTTTCTTT
CASSAPNTEAFF
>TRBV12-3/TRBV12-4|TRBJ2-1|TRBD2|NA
TGTGCCAGCAGTCGTCCGGCTAGCGGGGTCTACAATGAGCAGTTCTTC
CASSRPASGVYNEQFF
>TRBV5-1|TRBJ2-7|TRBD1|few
TGCGCCAGCAGCGCCGGGACAGTCTACGAGCAGTACTTC
CASSAGTVYEQYF
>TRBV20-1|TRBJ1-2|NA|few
TGCAGTGCTAGGCGAACAGCCGACTATGGCTACACCTTC
CSARRTADYGYTF
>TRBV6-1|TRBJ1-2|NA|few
TGTGCCAGCAGTGGCGTGGGGCCTTCCTATGGCTACACCTTC
CASSGVGPSYGYTF
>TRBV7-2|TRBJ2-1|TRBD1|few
TGTGCCAGCAGCTCCAGACAGGGATTGGGCAATGAGCAGTTCTTC
CASSSRQGLGNEQFF
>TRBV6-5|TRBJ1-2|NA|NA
TGTGCCAGCAGAGACTCTTTATCTGGCTACACCTTC
CASRDSLSGYTF
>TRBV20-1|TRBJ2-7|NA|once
TGCAGTGCTAGTAGACAGCCCTCCTACGAGCAGTACTTC
CSASRQPSYEQYF
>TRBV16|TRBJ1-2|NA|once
TGTGCCAGCAGCCACAAATATCAGGGTGGCGGCTACACCTTC
CASSHKYQGGGYTF
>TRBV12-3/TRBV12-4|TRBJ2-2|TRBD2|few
TGTGCCAGCAGTCCACTAGCGGGAGGGTTGAACACCGGGGAGCTGTTTTTT
CASSPLAGGLNTGELFF
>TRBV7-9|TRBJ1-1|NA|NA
TGTGCCAGCAGACCCAGGTCGGGCGACACTGAAGCTTTCTTT
CASRPRSGDTEAFF
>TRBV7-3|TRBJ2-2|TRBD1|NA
TGTGCCAGCAGCCGGACAGGCACAACCGGGGAGCTGTTTTTT
CASSRTGTTGELFF
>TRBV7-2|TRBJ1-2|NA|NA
TGTGCCAGCAGCTTATCATACGGGGACTATGGCTACACCTTC
CASSLSYGDYGYTF
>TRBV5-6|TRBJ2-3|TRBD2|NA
TGTGCCAGCAGCTTGGAGACTAGCGGGATATCAGATACGCAGTATTTT
CASSLETSGISDTQYF
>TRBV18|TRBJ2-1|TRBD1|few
TGTGCCAGCTCCTCCGGACAGGGTACCTACAATGAGCAGTTCTTC
CASSSGQGTYNEQFF
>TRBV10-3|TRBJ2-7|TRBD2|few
TGTGCCATCAGTGAGTCCGGGAGGGCCTACGAGCAGTACTTC
CAISESGRAYEQYF
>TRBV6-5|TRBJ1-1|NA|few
TGTGCCAGCAGTTACCCAGGGTCGAACACTGAAGCTTTCTTT
CASSYPGSNTEAFF
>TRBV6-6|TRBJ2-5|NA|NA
TGTGCCAGCAGGCCCGCCGGAGGGGGGGAGACCCAGTACTTC
CASRPAGGGETQYF
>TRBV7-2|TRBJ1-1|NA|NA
TGTGCCAGCAGCCTCGACAGAGAAGCTTTCTTT
CASSLDREAFF
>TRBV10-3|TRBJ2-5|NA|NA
TGTGCCATCAGCCGAGACAAACAAGAGACCCAGTACTTC
CAISRDKQETQYF
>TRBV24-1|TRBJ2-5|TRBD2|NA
TGTGCCACTACTAGCGGGGAGACCCAGTACTTC
CATTSGETQYF
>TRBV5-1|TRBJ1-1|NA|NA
TGCGCCAGCAGCTTGGTGGGATTCGGCCGAATTGCTGAAGCTTTCTTT
CASSLVGFGRIAEAFF
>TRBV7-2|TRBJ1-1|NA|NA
TGTGCCAGCAGCTTAATGTCCCAGGGCACTGAAGCTTTCTTT
CASSLMSQGTEAFF
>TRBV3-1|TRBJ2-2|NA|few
TGTGCCAGCAGCCAAGAAAGGCTGAACACCGGGGAGCTGTTTTTT
CASSQERLNTGELFF
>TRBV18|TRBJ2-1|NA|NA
TGTGCCAGCTCACCACGTACGGACAGCTACAATGAGCAGTTCTTC
CASSPRTDSYNEQFF
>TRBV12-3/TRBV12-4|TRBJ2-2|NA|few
TGTGCCAGCAGTTTAGCGCTCGGGGGCTCCGGGGAGCTGTTTTTT
CASSLALGGSGELFF
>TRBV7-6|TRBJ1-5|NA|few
TGTGCCAGCAGCATGCAGGGCTATCAGCCCCAGCATTTT
CASSMQGYQPQHF
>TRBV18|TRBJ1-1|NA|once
TGTGCCAGCTCACCGGTAGGAAGAGGCACTGAAGCTTTCTTT
CASSPVGRGTEAFF